Each of the 28 T cell receptor beta chains below was sequenced from the same sample in a study of T-cell reconstitution after alpha-beta-depleted transplantation in children. The authors prepared the TCRbeta library with unique molecular identifiers. TCRdb re-called the PCR reads with MiXCR, one entry per CDR3 protein. The sample holds some 840,000 distinct CDR3 sequences, roughly 15% seen once. The source was PBMCs, mostly from graft donor cells, collected 360 days after TCRalphabeta/CD19-depleted stem cell transplant. The source is a male patient younger than 18 who had a stem cell transplant for acute lymphoblastic leukemia, so the T cells may come from the graft donor.

The chain uses TRBV14 and TRBJ1-1; D is unresolved. V lost 4 bases to trimming and J lost 0 bases, with 12 bases between them. This CDR3 spans 15 amino acids. Per germline, CDR1 SGHDN and CDR2 FVKESK. This CDR3 reads CASSLKGGMNTEAFF. The CDR3 nucleotides read TGTGCCAGCAGCCTAAAGGGAGGCATGAACACTGAAGCTTTCTTT.

This clonotype was detected only a few times. The chain joins TRBV12-3 or TRBV12-4 to TRBJ2-1, with D hard to call. The CDR3 sequence is 13 residues long. Deletions cut 5 bases from V and 6 bases from J, with 11 bases between. The CDR3 region has the DNA TGTGCCAGCAGTCCCGACTCATCCAATGAGCAGTTCTTC. This translates into CASSPDSSNEQFF.

Note on this clonotype: Mismatch with germline at one junction end may stem from a read error. This chain uses TRBV10-1 with TRBJ2-7; 9 positions match TRBD1. In germline, CDR1 is WNHNN, CDR2 SYGVQD (reference sequence). CDR3 size: 14 residues. This CDR3 reads CASSQLDSGTGTFF. The CDR3 region has the DNA TGCGCCAGCAGCCAGCTAGATTCCGGGACAGGGACATTCTTC.

The CDR3 loop reads CAWTATSWDEQFF. The CDR3 DNA sequence: TGTGCCTGGACCGCGACTAGTTGGGATGAGCAGTTCTTC. The chain uses TRBV30 and TRBJ2-1, with D tentatively TRBD2 (6 bases). From germline, CDR1 is GTSNPN and CDR2 SVGIG (reference sequence). The CDR3 runs 13 residues. V was trimmed by 4 bases and J by 8 bases, leaving 15 bases between them.

The rearrangement uses TRBV6-6 and TRBJ2-3; unclear D gene. The germline gives CDR1 MNHNY, CDR2 SVGAGI (reference sequence). V gave up 9 bases and J gave up 2 bases, with 6 bases separating them. The CDR3 contains 11 residues. The CDR3 spells CASAYTDTQYF. CDR3 sequence (DNA): TGTGCCAGTGCCTACACAGATACGCAGTATTTT.

This clonotype has a handful of counts. The chain carries TRBV7-2 and TRBJ1-1, with D unresolved. Trimming pared 5 bases from V and 3 bases from J, leaving 16 bases between. The CDR3 runs 15 residues. From germline, CDR1 is SGHTA and CDR2 FQGNSA. Here the CDR3 DNA reads TGTGCCAGCAGCGATAGGGCGCGCATGCACACTGAAGCTTTCTTT. Protein: CASSDRARMHTEAFF.

The chain recombines TRBV7-8 with TRBJ2-3; D may be TRBD2 (6 bases). V lost 4 bases and J 2 bases, leaving 25 bases between the germline ends. CDR3 size: 19 residues. Germline V gives CDR1 SGHVS, CDR2 FQNEAQ. CDR3 DNA: TGTGCCAGCAGCTCACCTCGAGGTACTGGCGGGAAGGACACAGATACGCAGTATTTT. Encoded protein: CASSSPRGTGGKDTDTQYF.

The rearrangement uses TRBV12-3 or TRBV12-4 and TRBJ2-2; D gene unclear. The CDR3 length is 15 residues. V lost 2 bases and J 6 bases, leaving 13 bases between the germline ends. The chain's CDR3 is CASSLRVGSPGELFF. DNA of the CDR3: TGTGCCAGCAGTTTAAGGGTTGGGTCCCCCGGGGAGCTGTTTTTT.

This clonotype was found a few times. This chain uses TRBV7-3 with TRBJ2-3, with D unclear. The CDR3 runs 15 residues. V gave up 3 bases and J gave up 3 bases, with 13 bases separating them. CDR1 SGHTA and CDR2 FQGTGA come from the germline V gene. CDR3: CASSLEPLITDTQYF. Here the CDR3 DNA reads TGTGCCAGCAGCTTGGAGCCCCTAATTACAGATACGCAGTATTTT.

This clonotype came up a few times. The chain employs TRBV5-5 and TRBJ2-4; 9 nucleotides line up with TRBD1. The CDR3 consists of 18 residues. CDR1 SGHKS and CDR2 YYEKEE come from the germline V gene (reference sequence). V lost 2 bases and J lost 2; bases outside the gene matches: 11. The CDR3 region is CASSFLPGQGGTKNIQYF. For the CDR3, the DNA is TGTGCCAGCAGCTTTCTCCCGGGACAGGGAGGGACCAAAAACATTCAGTACTTC.

This clonotype showed up just a few times. This chain connects TRBV7-9 to TRBJ2-7; 8 bases line up with TRBD2. The junction had 9 bases not matched to a gene; V was cut back by 5 bases and J by 3 bases. The germline V gene encodes CDR1 SEHNR and CDR2 FQNEAQ (reference sequence). The CDR3 has 15 amino acids. The CDR3 DNA reads as TGTGCCAGCAGCCCCCGGGTAGCGGGGCACTACGAGCAGTACTTC. The encoded protein is CASSPRVAGHYEQYF.

This chain uses TRBV20-1 with TRBJ1-1; D is uncertain. Germline CDR1 reads DFQATT; CDR2 reads SNEGSKA (reference sequence). Trimming removed 0 bases at V and 4 bases at J, with 6 bases between. This CDR3 contains 12 residues. The CDR3 nucleotides are TGCAGTGCTAGAGAACACAGCACTGAAGCTTTCTTT. Translating it yields CSAREHSTEAFF.

The rearrangement joins TRBV12-3 or TRBV12-4 to TRBJ1-1; the match to TRBD1 covers 12 bases. With 5 bases clipped from V and 0 bases from J, the junction kept 7 bases outside the gene matches. The CDR3 length is 17 residues. The CDR3 region is CASSLRDRGRVNTEAFF. CDR3 coding DNA: TGTGCCAGCAGTCTCCGGGACAGGGGGCGGGTGAACACTGAAGCTTTCTTT.

This clonotype was observed a few times. The chain links TRBV6-4 to TRBJ2-3; D is unresolved. CDR3 size: 13 residues. CDR1 and CDR2 (germline): MRHNA, SNTAGT. V shed 0 bases and J shed 5 bases, with 6 bases lying between them. Written as DNA, the CDR3 is TGTGCCAGCAGTGACTCGAAAGAAGATACGCAGTATTTT. Protein: CASSDSKEDTQYF.

Only a few counts were recorded for this clonotype. The genes are TRBV5-1 and TRBJ2-7; 7 bases fit TRBD2. V lost 2 bases and J lost 3; bases outside the gene matches: 14. Germline V gene sequence: CDR1 SGHRS, CDR2 YFSETQ. CDR3 length: 17 amino acids. This CDR3 is CASSLWNGGGVDYEQYF. The CDR3 nucleotides are TGCGCCAGCAGCTTATGGAATGGGGGAGGGGTGGACTACGAGCAGTACTTC.

This clonotype showed up many times. The J gene is TRBJ2-7, the V gene TRBV10-3; a weak D match, TRBD1 (5 bases). CDR1 is ENHRY, CDR2 SYGVKD, per germline. CDR3 length equals 14 residues. Trimming cost V 6 bases and J 2 bases, with 14 bases left between them. In DNA form, the CDR3 reads TGTGCCATCAGGGACATACCAGAGGCCTACGAGCAGTACTTC. Translating gives CAIRDIPEAYEQYF.

This clonotype has only a few counts. CDR3 DNA sequence: TGTGCCAGCAGCCGGGGACAGGGACTAACGGATGAGCAGTTCTTC. It encodes CASSRGQGLTDEQFF. J is TRBJ2-1 and V is TRBV7-3; 9 bases align to TRBD1. Germline trimming cut 5 bases from V and 8 bases from J; bases unmatched to any gene: 10. Per the germline V gene, CDR1 is SGHTA and CDR2 is FQGTGA. This CDR3 comprises 15 residues.

The chain links TRBV9 to TRBJ1-3; D not resolved. CDR3 length: 18 amino acids. Germline CDR1 and CDR2: SGDLS and YYNGEE. Trimming stripped 2 bases from V and 4 bases from J, with 22 bases between. DNA for the CDR3: TGTGCCAGCAGCGTCCGACCCGGGTCCGTTACGGGAGGAAACACCATATATTTT. Protein product: CASSVRPGSVTGGNTIYF.

This clonotype was detected a few times. The chain uses TRBV27 and TRBJ1-6; D is unresolved. This CDR3 contains 15 residues. V shed 7 bases and J shed 3 bases, with 13 bases lying between them. Per germline, CDR1 MNHEY and CDR2 SMNVEV (reference sequence). CDR3 DNA sequence: TGTGCCAGCACCCCCGGCGATGTCTATAATTCACCCCTCCACTTT. Translated: CASTPGDVYNSPLHF.

The V gene is TRBV15, the J gene TRBJ2-4; D is perhaps TRBD1 (5 bases). Germline CDR1 and CDR2: LNHNV and YYDKDF (reference sequence). The length of the CDR3 is 16 residues. Trimming shortened V by 4 bases and J by 4 bases, and 17 bases separated the two germline ends. The CDR3 DNA follows: TGTGCCACCAGCACAGCACAGGCTTTCCCTAAAAACATTCAGTACTTC. Translation gives CATSTAQAFPKNIQYF.

This chain uses TRBV25-1 with TRBJ2-7; D not certain. Deletions cut 3 bases from V and 7 bases from J, with 10 bases between. The CDR3 is made up of 12 amino acids. Germline V gene sequence: CDR1 MGHDK, CDR2 SYGVNS. In nucleotides, the CDR3 is TGTGCCAGCAGTGAGGGGTTTCAAGAGCAGTACTTC. Its protein product is CASSEGFQEQYF.

This clonotype was counted a few times. J is TRBJ2-7 and V is TRBV7-9; the match to TRBD1 covers 11 bases. The CDR3 runs 15 residues. J was trimmed by 7 bases and V by 2 bases; bases with no gene match: 7. CDR1 SEHNR and CDR2 FQNEAQ come from the germline V gene (reference sequence). CDR3 sequence reads: CASSLQGQGGREQYF. The CDR3 region has the DNA TGTGCCAGCAGCTTACAGGGACAGGGGGGACGGGAGCAGTACTTC.

This clonotype was found once. CDR3 residues: CASSLWTGAHFYNEQFF. The CDR3 nucleotides read TGTGCCAGCAGCCTATGGACTGGAGCCCACTTTTACAATGAGCAGTTCTTC. V gene TRBV9 combines with J gene TRBJ2-1; TRBD2 might be the D (5 bases). The V end was cut by 4 bases, the J end by 4 bases, with 21 bases between. This CDR3 region has 17 residues. Germline CDR1 and CDR2: SGDLS and YYNGEE.

V and J are TRBV5-2 and TRBJ2-5; the table gives TRBD1 as D, unverified against the DNA. TRBV5-2 is deemed a pseudogene. The CDR3 covers 17 residues. CDR3 sequence reads: CASSLINRMPLGETQYF. CDR3 coding DNA: TGTGCCAGCAGCTTGATCAACAGGATGCCCCTGGGGGAGACCCAGTACTTC.

This clonotype has a handful of counts. The chain carries TRBV4-1 and TRBJ2-7, with 8 bases lining up with TRBD2. CDR3 length: 15 amino acids. Germline CDR1 and CDR2: MGHRA and YSYEKL. V trimming: 1 base; J trimming: 2 bases; junction bases outside the gene matches: 4. In DNA form, the CDR3 reads TGCGCCAGCAGCCAAGGGCGGGGACTAGCCTACGAGCAGTACTTC. Translation gives CASSQGRGLAYEQYF.

This clonotype was found a few times. The V and J genes are TRBV5-1 and TRBJ2-7; 10 nucleotides match TRBD2. From germline, CDR1 is SGHRS and CDR2 YFSETQ. CDR3 length equals 15 residues. With 3 bases clipped from V and 3 bases from J, the junction kept 6 bases outside the gene matches. The CDR3 DNA reads TGCGCCAGCAGCTCTCCTAGCGGGGGAAACTACGAGCAGTACTTC. It is translated as CASSSPSGGNYEQYF.

This clonotype was recorded many times. The chain links TRBV6-6 to TRBJ1-1, with a possible D match to TRBD1 (5 bases). V was trimmed by 0 bases and J by 7 bases, leaving 6 bases between them. Per the germline V gene, CDR1 is MNHNY and CDR2 is SVGAGI (reference sequence). The CDR3 contains 12 residues. CDR3 bases: TGTGCCAGCAGTTACTCGACAGATGAAGCTTTCTTT. The encoded protein is CASSYSTDEAFF.

This rearrangement joins TRBV5-4 to TRBJ2-1; a weak D match, TRBD2 (8 bases). CDR3 length: 19 amino acids. Deletions cut 2 bases from V and 3 bases from J, with 24 bases between. Germline V CDR1 and CDR2: SGHNT, YYREEE (reference sequence). Written as DNA, the CDR3 is TGTGCCAGCAGCTTCCCGGACAGGCCAGCGGGAGCTCGCTACAATGAGCAGTTCTTC. Its translation is CASSFPDRPAGARYNEQFF.